This T cell receptor beta chain appears in the sequencing data of a study of blood T cell repertoires in COVID-19. Across the whole study: Some COVID-19 samples were acute and others convalescent; all came from the United States, Italy and Spain. Sources were T cells, B-cell-depleted T cells, or PBMCs; the material itself was cDNA or gDNA.

How the authors handled the data: Amplification of reference gene primers provided the estimated nucleated cell counts. Sequencing was performed with immunoSEQ multiplex PCR; in TCRdb, only in-frame clones are kept and a portion is missing. Clone size and V and J calls were adopted from that table, with D and trimming inferred from the DNA. The profile shows tens of thousands of clones, about 80% of them singletons. The source of this sequence is a young man with COVID-19, enrolled during active disease. Sequenced sample: peripheral blood.

The CDR3 bases are TGTGCCAGCAGCCCAAAACCGGGACAGGGCACTGAAGCTTTCTTT. It is translated as CASSPKPGQGTEAFF. The chain employs TRBV7-6 and TRBJ1-1, with 9 bases lining up with TRBD1. CDR1 SGHVS and CDR2 FNYEAQ come from the germline V gene. CDR3 length: 15 amino acids. Unmatched junction bases numbered 8, after V lost 5 bases and J lost 4 bases.